This T cell receptor (beta chain) was captured in a study of metastatic and nonmetastatic thyroid tumors (dated by TCRdb to the early 2020s). About the investigation overall: Repertoires were compared across peripheral blood and tumor or nodule tissue samples from malignant and benign thyroid patients.

Before undergoing thyroid surgery, none of the patients had been given any kind of treatment. The study retrospectively analysed patient clinical samples collected from about 2012 to 2018 using T-cell receptor beta sequencing. On the study overall, not on this receptor specifically: In both blood and tumor samples, malignant tumors were reported to have significantly higher TCR beta diversity than benign nodules.

Inclusive of the bounding cysteine and phenylalanine, the CDR3 is 13 residues long. CDR3 DNA is the only sequence kept; it has 39 bases, read in frame from the first base. V is pared back by 5 bases and J by 4 bases, with 11 bases lying between the germline termini. Libraries were made using PCR. This sample was sequenced with an Illumina HiSeq 4000. High-throughput sequencing was used to profile the CDR3 region of the TCR beta-chain in every patient. Per the original workflow: CDR3 differences across clinicopathological groups were used to build a classifier for discriminating distant-metastatic papillary thyroid cancer patients. The Shannon index was used to measure repertoire diversity, and the Morisita-Horn index was used to measure how similar tumor and blood repertoires were. TCRdb passed the public sequencing reads through fastp at Q25 and MiXCR, retaining productive beta sequences. V and J calls and clone size were set by TCRdb, not the authors. Here the sample has approximately 20,000 clones; roughly 25% occur a single time. The ten largest clones represent about 3.3% of the sample.

There are a few counts of this clone. Its antigen remains unidentified. The sample holds no much larger clone one base away, and base qualities are not on file. The V and J genes are TRBV12-3 or TRBV12-4 and TRBJ1-1; the D gene assignment is ambiguous. Sequencing was performed on blood. This TCR came from a male donor with papillary thyroid cancer or a benign thyroid nodule (not recorded which). Some clones in this sample may be carry-over from other donors' samples. CDR3 loop: CASSLEWGTEAFF. The sequenced DNA: TGTGCCAGCAGTCTTGAATGGGGCACTGAAGCTTTCTTT.